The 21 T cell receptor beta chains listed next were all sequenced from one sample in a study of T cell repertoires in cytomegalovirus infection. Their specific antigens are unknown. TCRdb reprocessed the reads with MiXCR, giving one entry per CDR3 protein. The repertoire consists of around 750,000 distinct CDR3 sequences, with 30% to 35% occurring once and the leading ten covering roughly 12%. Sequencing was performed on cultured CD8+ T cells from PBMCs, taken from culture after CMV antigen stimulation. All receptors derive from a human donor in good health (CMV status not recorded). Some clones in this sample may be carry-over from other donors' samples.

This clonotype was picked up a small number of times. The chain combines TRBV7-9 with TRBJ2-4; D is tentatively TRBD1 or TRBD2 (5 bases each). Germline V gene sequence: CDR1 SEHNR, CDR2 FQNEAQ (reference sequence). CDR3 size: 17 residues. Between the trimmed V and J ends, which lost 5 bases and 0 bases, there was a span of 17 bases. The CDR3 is CASSVGTGLLAKNIQYF. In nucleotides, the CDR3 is TGTGCCAGCAGCGTCGGTACAGGACTCCTAGCCAAAAACATTCAGTACTTC.

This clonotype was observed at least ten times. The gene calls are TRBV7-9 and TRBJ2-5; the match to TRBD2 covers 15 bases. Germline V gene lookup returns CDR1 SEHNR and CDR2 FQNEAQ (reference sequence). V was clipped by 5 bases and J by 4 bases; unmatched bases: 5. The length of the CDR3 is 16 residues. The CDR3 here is CASSAGTSGGSETQYF. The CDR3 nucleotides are TGTGCCAGCAGCGCCGGGACTAGCGGGGGGTCAGAGACCCAGTACTTC.

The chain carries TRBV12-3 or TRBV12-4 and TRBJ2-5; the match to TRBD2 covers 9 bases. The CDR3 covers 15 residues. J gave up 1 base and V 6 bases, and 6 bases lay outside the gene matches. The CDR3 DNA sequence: TGTGCCAGCAGCAAAACTAGCGGGCTCCAAGAGACCCAGTACTTC. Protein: CASSKTSGLQETQYF.

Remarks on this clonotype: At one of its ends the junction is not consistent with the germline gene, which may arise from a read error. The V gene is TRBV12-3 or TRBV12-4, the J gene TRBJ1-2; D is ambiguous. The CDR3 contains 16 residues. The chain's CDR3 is CANSLARSVPNYGYTF. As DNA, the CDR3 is TGTGCCAACAGTTTAGCGAGATCAGTCCCTAACTATGGCTACACCTTC.

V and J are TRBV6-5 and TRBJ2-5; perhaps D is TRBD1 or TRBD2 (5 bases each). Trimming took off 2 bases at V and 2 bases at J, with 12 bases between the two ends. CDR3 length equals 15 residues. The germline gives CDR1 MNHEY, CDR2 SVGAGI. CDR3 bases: TGTGCCAGCAGTTACCTGGGACGATCACAAGAGACCCAGTACTTC. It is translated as CASSYLGRSQETQYF.

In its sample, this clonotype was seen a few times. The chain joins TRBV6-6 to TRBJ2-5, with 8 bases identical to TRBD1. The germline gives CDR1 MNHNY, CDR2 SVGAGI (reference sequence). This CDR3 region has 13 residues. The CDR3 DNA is TGTTCATCCCTCCGGGACAGGCAAGAGACCCAGTACTTC. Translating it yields CSSLRDRQETQYF.

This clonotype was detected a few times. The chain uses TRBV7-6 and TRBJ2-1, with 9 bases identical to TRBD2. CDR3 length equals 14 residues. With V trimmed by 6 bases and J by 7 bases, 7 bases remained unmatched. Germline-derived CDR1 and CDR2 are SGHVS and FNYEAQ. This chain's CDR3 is CASRPSGEGNEQFF. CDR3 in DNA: TGTGCCAGCAGACCTAGCGGGGAAGGGAATGAGCAGTTCTTC.

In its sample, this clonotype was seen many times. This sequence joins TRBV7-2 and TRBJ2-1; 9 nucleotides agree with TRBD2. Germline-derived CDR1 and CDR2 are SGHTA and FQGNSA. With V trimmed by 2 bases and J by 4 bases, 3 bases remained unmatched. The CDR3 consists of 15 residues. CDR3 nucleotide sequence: TGTGCCAGCAGCTTACTAGCGGGGACTTACAATGAGCAGTTCTTC. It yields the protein CASSLLAGTYNEQFF. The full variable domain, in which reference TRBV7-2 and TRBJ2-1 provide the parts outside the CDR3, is GAGVSQSPSNKVTEKGKDVELRCDPISGHTALYWYRQSLGQGLEFLIYFQGNSAPDKSGLPSDRFSAERTGGSVSTLTIQRTQQEDSAVYLCASSLLAGTYNEQFFGPGTRLTVL.

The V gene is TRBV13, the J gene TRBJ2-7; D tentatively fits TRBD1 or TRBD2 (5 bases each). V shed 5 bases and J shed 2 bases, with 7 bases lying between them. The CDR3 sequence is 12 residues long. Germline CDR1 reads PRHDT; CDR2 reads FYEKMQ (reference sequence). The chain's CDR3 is CASSQGPYEQYV. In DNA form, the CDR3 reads TGTGCCAGCAGCCAGGGACCCTACGAGCAGTACGTC.

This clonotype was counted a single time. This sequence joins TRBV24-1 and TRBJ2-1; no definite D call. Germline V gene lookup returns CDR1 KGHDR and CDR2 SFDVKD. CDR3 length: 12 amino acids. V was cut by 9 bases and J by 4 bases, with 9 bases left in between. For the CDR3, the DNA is TGTGCCACCCAGGACCATTACAATGAGCAGTTCTTC. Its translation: CATQDHYNEQFF.

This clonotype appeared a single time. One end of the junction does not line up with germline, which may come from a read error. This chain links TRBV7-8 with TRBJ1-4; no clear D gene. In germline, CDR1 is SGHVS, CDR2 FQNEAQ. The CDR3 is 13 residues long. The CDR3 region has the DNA TGTGCCAGCAGCTTAGGGGGAAATGGAAAACTGTTTTTT. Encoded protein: CASSLGGNGKLFF.

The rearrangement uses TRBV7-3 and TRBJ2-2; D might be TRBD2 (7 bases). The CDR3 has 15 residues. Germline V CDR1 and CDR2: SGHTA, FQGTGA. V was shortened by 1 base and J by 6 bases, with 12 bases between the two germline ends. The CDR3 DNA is TGTGCCAGCAGCTTAAACGGGGGGCGAGCCGGGGAGCTGTTTTTT. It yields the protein CASSLNGGRAGELFF.

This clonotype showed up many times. Written as DNA, the CDR3 is TGTGCCAGCAGCCTTTGGGACCTGGGGTACCCTAAATTAAATTCACCCCTCCACTTT. Its protein is CASSLWDLGYPKLNSPLHF. This chain joins TRBV7-9 and TRBJ1-6; D possibly corresponds to TRBD1 (5 bases). The V gene's germline CDR1 is SEHNR and CDR2 FQNEAQ (reference sequence). The CDR3 extends over 19 amino acids. V was clipped by 5 bases and J by 7 bases, with 27 bases between them.

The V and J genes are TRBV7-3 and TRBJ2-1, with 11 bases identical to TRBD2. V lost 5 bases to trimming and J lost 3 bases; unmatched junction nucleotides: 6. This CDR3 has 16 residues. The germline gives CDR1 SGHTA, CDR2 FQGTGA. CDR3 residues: CASSGHLAGGYNEQFF. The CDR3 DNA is TGTGCCAGCAGCGGGCACCTAGCGGGGGGCTACAATGAGCAGTTCTTC.

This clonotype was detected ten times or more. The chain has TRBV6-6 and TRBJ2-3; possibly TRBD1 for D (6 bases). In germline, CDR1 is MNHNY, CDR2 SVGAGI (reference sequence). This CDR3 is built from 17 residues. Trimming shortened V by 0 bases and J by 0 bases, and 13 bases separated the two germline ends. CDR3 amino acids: CASSYSMSGVSTDTQYF. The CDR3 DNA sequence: TGTGCCAGCAGTTACTCGATGTCAGGGGTTAGCACAGATACGCAGTATTTT.

The CDR3 is CAISEPTPGPSCDEQYV. DNA of the CDR3: TGTGCCATCAGTGAACCAACGCCGGGACCGTCCTGCGACGAGCAGTACGTC. The chain joins TRBV10-3 to TRBJ2-7; the D gene could be TRBD1 or TRBD2 (5 bases each). Trimming cost V 3 bases and J 5 bases, with 23 bases left between them. Germline V gene sequence: CDR1 ENHRY, CDR2 SYGVKD. The CDR3 is 17 amino acids.

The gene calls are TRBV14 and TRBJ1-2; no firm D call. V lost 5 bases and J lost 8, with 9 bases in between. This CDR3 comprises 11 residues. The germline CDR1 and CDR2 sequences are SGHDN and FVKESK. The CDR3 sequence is CASSSLWGYTF. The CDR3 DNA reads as TGTGCCAGCAGCTCCCTTTGGGGCTACACCTTC.

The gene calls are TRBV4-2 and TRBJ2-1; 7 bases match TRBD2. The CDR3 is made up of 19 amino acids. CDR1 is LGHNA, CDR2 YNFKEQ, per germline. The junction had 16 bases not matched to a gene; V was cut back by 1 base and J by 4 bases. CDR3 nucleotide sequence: TGTGCCAGCAGCCAAGGGAACTTGCTAGCGGAGACCGTTTACAATGAGCAGTTCTTC. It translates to CASSQGNLLAETVYNEQFF.

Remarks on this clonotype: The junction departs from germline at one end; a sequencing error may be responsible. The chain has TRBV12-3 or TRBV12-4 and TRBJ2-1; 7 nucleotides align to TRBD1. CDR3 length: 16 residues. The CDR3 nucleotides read TGTGTCAGCAGTGGACAGGTACAAAGCTCCTACAATGAGCAGTTCTTC. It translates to CVSSGQVQSSYNEQFF.

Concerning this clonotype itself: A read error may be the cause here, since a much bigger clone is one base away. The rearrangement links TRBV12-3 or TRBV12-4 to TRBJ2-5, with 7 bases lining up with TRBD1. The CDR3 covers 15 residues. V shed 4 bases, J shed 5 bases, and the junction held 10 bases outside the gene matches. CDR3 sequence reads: CASSSSRQGDETQYF. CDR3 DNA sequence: TGTGCCAGCAGTTCCTCGAGACAGGGAGACGAGACCCAGTACTTC.

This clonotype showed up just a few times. The CDR3 DNA reads TGTGCCAGCAGCGGCAACCGACGGCTCGGGGAATATGGCTACACCTTC. Translated, it gives CASSGNRRLGEYGYTF. This chain links TRBV27 with TRBJ1-2, with D unclear. Per the germline V gene, CDR1 is MNHEY and CDR2 is SMNVEV (reference sequence). V shed 6 bases and J shed 5 bases, with 22 bases lying between them. The CDR3 consists of 16 residues.